This passage covers 23 T cell receptor beta chains from one sample sequenced in a study of blood T cell repertoires in COVID-19 (dated by TCRdb to 2018 to 2021). The method behind the library was the immunoSEQ multiplex PCR assay. The immuneACCESS repertoire file appears here via TCRdb, limited to in-frame rearrangements. These files lack a portion of the clones; in checked studies, under half of the deficit traces to unresolved V genes, and the cause of the others is not known. Counted in this sample were around 300,000 clones; approximately 86% of them appeared once. Less than 2.5% of the sample is held by the ten biggest clonotypes. Sequencing input: peripheral blood. These receptors all stem from a woman aged 30 to 39 who had recovered from COVID-19.

The chain joins TRBV19 to TRBJ2-7; D is ambiguous. V lost 3 bases, J lost 2 bases, and 17 bases lay in between. The CDR3 runs to 16 residues. Germline V gives CDR1 LNHDA, CDR2 SQIVND (reference sequence). The DNA of the CDR3 is TGTGCCAGTAGTATGGTCTCCACCAACTCCCCCTACGAGCAGTACTTC. As protein: CASSMVSTNSPYEQYF.

On this clone: Compared with germline, one end of the junction differs, possibly owing to a read error. The chain has TRBV2 and TRBJ1-2; D is uncertain. The germline V gene encodes CDR1 SNHLY and CDR2 FYNNEI. The CDR3 consists of 14 residues. CDR3 residues: CASREDPRAHGYTF. CDR3 DNA sequence: TGTGCCAGCAGGGAAGACCCCCGCGCACATGGCTACACCTTC.

This chain joins TRBV6-5 and TRBJ1-1; D might be TRBD1 (5 bases). Germline V CDR1 and CDR2: MNHEY, SVGAGI. CDR3 length: 13 residues. CDR3 loop: CATGQGPNTEAFF. CDR3 bases: TGTGCAACCGGTCAGGGTCCGAACACTGAAGCTTTCTTT.

About this clone: The same CDR3 can be traced to other DNA sequences in this sample. The V call is TRBV15, the J call TRBJ1-6, with 8 bases lining up with TRBD1. V lost 0 bases, J lost 7 bases, and 8 bases stayed unmatched. Germline CDR1 reads LNHNV; CDR2 reads YYDKDF (reference sequence). CDR3 size: 17 residues. This CDR3 is CATSRDRGTGLNSPLHF. The CDR3 nucleotides are TGTGCCACCAGCAGAGACCGCGGGACAGGATTGAATTCACCCCTCCACTTT.

The chain joins TRBV28 to TRBJ1-1; TRBD1 matches at 7 bases. The CDR3 sequence is 15 residues long. J lost 3 bases, V lost 3 bases, and 7 bases had no gene match. The V gene's germline CDR1 is MDHEN and CDR2 SYDVKM. In DNA, the CDR3 is TGTGCCAGCAGTTTCCCTGACAGGGCTCACACTGAAGCTTTCTTT. Its protein product is CASSFPDRAHTEAFF. The complete variable domain, with remaining parts taken from reference TRBV28 and TRBJ1-1, reads DVKVTQSSRYLVKRTGEKVFLECVQDMDHENMFWYRQDPGLGLRLIYFSYDVKMKEKGDIPEGYSVSREKKERFSLILESASTNQTSMYLCASSFPDRAHTEAFFGQGTRLTVV.

This chain connects TRBV3-1 (or the pseudogene TRBV3-2) to TRBJ2-1; 11 bases match TRBD2. With 4 bases clipped from V and 6 bases from J, the junction kept 8 bases outside the gene matches. This CDR3 is 16 amino acids long. From germline, CDR1 is LGHDT and CDR2 YNNKEL (reference sequence). The DNA for the CDR3 is TGTGCCAGCAGCCGGCGACTAGCGGGGCGGGGCAATGAGCAGTTCTTC. It yields the protein CASSRRLAGRGNEQFF.

This clone was found once. The chain is built from TRBV30 and TRBJ1-5, with 8 bases identical to TRBD1. CDR3 length: 13 residues. Per the germline V gene, CDR1 is GTSNPN and CDR2 is SVGIG (reference sequence). J lost 5 bases, V lost 1 base, and 1 base had no gene match. CDR3 bases: TGTGCCTGGAGTGGGACAGGGCATCAGCCCCAGCATTTT. Amino acids: CAWSGTGHQPQHF. Combining the CDR3 with reference TRBV30 and TRBJ1-5 gives the whole variable domain SQTIHQWPATLVQPVGSPLSLECTVEGTSNPNLYWYRQAAGRGLQLLFYSVGIGQISSEVPQNLSASRPQDRQFILSSKKLLLSDSGFYLCAWSGTGHQPQHFGDGTRLSIL.

The genes are TRBV3-1 (or the pseudogene TRBV3-2) and TRBJ1-1; 7 bases match TRBD1. Unmatched junction bases numbered 0, after V lost 4 bases and J lost 1 base. The CDR3 contains 13 residues. CDR1 and CDR2 from the germline V gene are LGHDT and YNNKEL (reference sequence). The CDR3 is CASSRTGNTEAFF. DNA of the CDR3: TGTGCCAGCAGCCGGACAGGGAACACTGAAGCTTTCTTT.

The V gene is TRBV28, the J gene TRBJ2-2; D gene uncertain. Germline lookup yields CDR1 MDHEN and CDR2 SYDVKM. Trimming took off 1 base at V and 4 bases at J, with 13 bases between the two ends. The length of the CDR3 is 16 residues. DNA for the CDR3: TGTGCCAGCAGTTTATTCGTTCGAGGTTCCACCGGGGAGCTGTTTTTT. Amino acids: CASSLFVRGSTGELFF.

CDR3 amino acids: CASSQGKSGGATETQYF. The CDR3 DNA sequence: TGTGCCAGCAGCCAAGGAAAAAGCGGGGGGGCCACAGAGACCCAGTACTTC. The chain uses TRBV3-1 (or the pseudogene TRBV3-2) and TRBJ2-5, with 10 bases aligning to TRBD2. Germline V gives CDR1 LGHDT, CDR2 YNNKEL (reference sequence). V lost 1 base, J lost 4 bases, and 9 bases stayed unmatched. This CDR3 is 17 amino acids long.

The chain joins TRBV2 to TRBJ2-7; 7 bases align to TRBD2. This CDR3 is built from 17 residues. The junction had 13 bases not matched to a gene; V was cut back by 3 bases and J by 2 bases. Germline V lookup: CDR1 SNHLY, CDR2 FYNNEI. The CDR3: CASSDGTLADYAYEQYF. The CDR3 DNA follows: TGTGCCAGCAGTGATGGGACCCTAGCGGACTACGCCTACGAGCAGTACTTC. Full variable domain (outside the CDR3, taken from reference TRBV2 and TRBJ2-7): EPEVTQTPSHQVTQMGQEVILRCVPISNHLYFYWYRQILGQKVEFLVSFYNNEISEKSEIFDDQFSVERPDGSNFTLKIRSTKLEDSAMYFCASSDGTLADYAYEQYFGPGTRLTVT.

This chain connects TRBV5-1 to TRBJ2-5; 8 bases align to TRBD1. Germline CDR1 is SGHRS and CDR2 is YFSETQ. The trim removed 4 bases at V and 5 bases at J, leaving 7 bases unmatched. This CDR3 comprises 14 residues. The CDR3 DNA sequence: TGCGCCAGCAGCGGGAACAGGGGGTCGGAGACCCAGTACTTC. This sequence encodes CASSGNRGSETQYF.

This rearrangement joins TRBV30 to TRBJ1-4, with D hard to call. The germline gives CDR1 GTSNPN, CDR2 SVGIG (reference sequence). The CDR3 is 14 amino acids. The germline V and J ends were trimmed by 0 bases and 6 bases, with 11 bases remaining between them. CDR3 in amino acids: CAWSVSGVDEKLFF. CDR3 nucleotides: TGTGCCTGGAGTGTATCGGGAGTTGATGAAAAACTGTTTTTT.

This chain links TRBV5-1 with TRBJ2-1; 7 positions match TRBD2. This CDR3 has 15 amino acids. Germline V lookup: CDR1 SGHRS, CDR2 YFSETQ. V gave up 7 bases and J gave up 3 bases; unmatched junction bases: 10. As DNA, the CDR3 is TGCGCCAGCGGGGGGGGGACTACCCTCTACAATGAGCAGTTCTTC. As protein: CASGGGTTLYNEQFF.

The chain has TRBV11-2 and TRBJ1-6; D is unresolved. The V and J ends lost 0 bases and 7 bases respectively, with 10 bases between them. The CDR3 covers 15 residues. CDR1 is SGHAT and CDR2 is FQNNGV in the germline V gene. The CDR3 DNA reads as TGTGCCAGCAGCTTAGATCCGGTGCCGAATTCACCCCTCCACTTT. It encodes CASSLDPVPNSPLHF.

The gene calls are TRBV29-1 and TRBJ1-4; D gene unclear. Germline V gene sequence: CDR1 SQVTM, CDR2 ANQGSEA. V was clipped by 3 bases and J by 2 bases, with 10 bases between them. The CDR3 length is 14 residues. The CDR3 nucleotides are TGCAGCGTTGAGGTTGGCCCTACTAATGAAAAACTGTTTTTT. Its translation: CSVEVGPTNEKLFF.

The chain employs TRBV5-5 and TRBJ2-7; D might be TRBD1 (6 bases). Germline CDR1 SGHKS, CDR2 YYEKEE (reference sequence). This CDR3 is built from 15 residues. The germline V and J ends were trimmed by 1 base and 2 bases, with 13 bases remaining between them. CDR3 nucleotide sequence: TGTGCCAGCAGCTTGACAGGGACGGTCCCCTACGAGCAGTACTTC. As protein: CASSLTGTVPYEQYF.

The chain is built from TRBV30 and TRBJ2-7; possibly TRBD2 for D (6 bases). Germline V gene data show CDR1 as GTSNPN and CDR2 as SVGIG (reference sequence). Trimming took off 2 bases at V and 6 bases at J, with 11 bases between the two ends. CDR3 length equals 12 residues. The CDR3 sequence: CAWSPGGPEQYF. The CDR3 DNA follows: TGTGCCTGGAGTCCCGGAGGGCCCGAGCAGTACTTC.

CDR3 coding DNA: TGCGCCAGCAGCTTGGGGGACAGGAAATATGGCTACACCTTC. This encodes CASSLGDRKYGYTF. The J gene is TRBJ1-2, the V gene TRBV5-1; TRBD1 matches 8 bases. Losses at the gene ends were 0 bases for V and 5 bases for J; bases not matched to a gene: 3. The V gene's germline CDR1 is SGHRS and CDR2 YFSETQ. The CDR3 has 14 amino acids.

The V gene is TRBV5-1, the J gene TRBJ1-1; tentative D call: TRBD1 (5 bases). Germline CDR1 reads SGHRS; CDR2 reads YFSETQ. This CDR3 region has 15 residues. The V gene lost 1 base and the J gene lost 5 bases, with 15 bases spanning the gap. CDR3 sequence reads: CASSLWQGGETEAFF. The CDR3 coding sequence is TGCGCCAGCAGCTTGTGGCAGGGAGGAGAAACTGAAGCTTTCTTT.

The rearrangement uses TRBV10-3 and TRBJ1-1; tentatively, D is TRBD1 (5 bases). The V gene lost 10 bases and the J gene lost 0 bases, with 12 bases spanning the gap. CDR1 ENHRY and CDR2 SYGVKD come from the germline V gene. This CDR3 has 13 amino acids. The CDR3 nucleotides are TGTGCCACAATGACAGACTTGAACACTGAAGCTTTCTTT. Translated: CATMTDLNTEAFF.

The chain uses TRBV2 and TRBJ1-1, with D hard to call. This CDR3 region has 13 residues. Trimming left V 4 bases short and J 7 bases short, with 13 bases between. In germline, CDR1 is SNHLY, CDR2 FYNNEI. The DNA for the CDR3 is TGTGCCAGCAGTGTACAGCAAAAGATTGAAGCTTTCTTT. This sequence encodes CASSVQQKIEAFF.

The chain uses TRBV19 and TRBJ2-1, with D possibly being TRBD2 (7 bases). This CDR3 region has 15 residues. Germline V gene sequence: CDR1 LNHDA, CDR2 SQIVND (reference sequence). The germline V and J ends were trimmed by 3 bases and 8 bases, with 17 bases remaining between them. CDR3 DNA sequence: TGTGCCAGTAGTATTATGAGGGGGGGGGACGATGAGCAGTTCTTC. This encodes CASSIMRGGDDEQFF.